The 17 T cell receptor beta chains presented below share a single source sample, sequenced in a study of vaccination effects on CD4 cells after COVID-19. The method was immunoSEQ multiplex PCR; TCRdb's version includes in-frame clones alone and lacks a portion of them. This table has around 25,000 clones, roughly four fifths appearing once. Antigens of these TCRs are unknown. Peptide-pool stimulation followed by sequencing identified expanded antigen-specific CD4+ clonotypes in the ViraFEST assay. Following a roughly 10-day culture, CD4+ T cells were purified. Participants received two doses of either the BNT162b2 or mRNA-1273 vaccine. The specimen was CD4+ T cells from PBMCs cultured with SARS-CoV-2 spike peptides, collected after COVID-19 vaccination. The source of these receptors is a human donor who received a COVID-19 vaccine. Some clones in this sample may be carry-over from other donors' samples.

J is TRBJ2-5 and V is TRBV3-1 (or the pseudogene TRBV3-2); 7 positions agree with TRBD1. Trimming cost V 4 bases and J 9 bases; bases outside gene matches: 2. Per germline, CDR1 LGHDT and CDR2 YNNKEL (reference sequence). The CDR3 is made up of 11 amino acids. The CDR3 protein is CASSRQGAQYF. CDR3 bases: TGTGCCAGCAGCCGACAGGGAGCCCAGTACTTC.

This chain joins TRBV27 and TRBJ1-6, with a possible D match to TRBD1 (5 bases). Germline V gives CDR1 MNHEY, CDR2 SMNVEV (reference sequence). This CDR3 is 17 amino acids long. With 0 bases removed from V and 0 bases from J, the gap between germline ends came to 9 bases. CDR3 bases: TGTGCCAGCAGTTTATCGGGGGGGATCTCCTATAATTCACCCCTCCACTTT. It yields the protein CASSLSGGISYNSPLHF.

This clone has just a few counts. The V gene is TRBV19, the J gene TRBJ1-3; D might be TRBD1 (5 bases). Trimming removed 4 bases from V and 2 bases from J, with 6 bases in between. The CDR3 runs to 13 residues. Germline V gene sequence: CDR1 LNHDA, CDR2 SQIVND (reference sequence). The CDR3 nucleotides are TGTGCCAGTAGTAGGGGGGCTGGAAACACCATATATTTT. This translates into CASSRGAGNTIYF.

The chain couples TRBV5-1 to TRBJ2-6; D perhaps matches TRBD1 (5 bases). V dropped 7 bases and J dropped 0 bases, with 17 bases sitting between them. The germline CDR1 and CDR2 sequences are SGHRS and YFSETQ. CDR3 length equals 17 residues. CDR3 in DNA: TGCGCCAGCCTCCCTTGGGGCATCTCCTCTGGGGCCAACGTCCTGACTTTC. It translates to CASLPWGISSGANVLTF.

The genes are TRBV2 and TRBJ1-1; D might be TRBD1 (5 bases). Germline values: CDR1 SNHLY, CDR2 FYNNEI. V lost 4 bases and J lost 3, with 9 bases in between. This CDR3 region has 13 residues. The CDR3 DNA reads TGTGCCAGCAGTGGACAGTCCGACACTGAAGCTTTCTTT. It specifies CASSGQSDTEAFF.

The rearrangement uses TRBV3-1 (or the pseudogene TRBV3-2) and TRBJ1-2; D is unresolved. Trimming stripped 4 bases from V and 0 bases from J, with 12 bases between. The V gene's germline CDR1 is LGHDT and CDR2 YNNKEL (reference sequence). This CDR3 is 15 amino acids long. CDR3 DNA sequence: TGTGCCAGCAGCCTCGTGGGATCGTCTAACTATGGCTACACCTTC. This gives the protein CASSLVGSSNYGYTF.

This rearrangement joins TRBV24-1 to TRBJ2-5, with TRBD1 matching over 9 bases. The CDR3 sequence is 14 residues long. The germline CDR1 and CDR2 sequences are KGHDR and SFDVKD. Trimming at V came to 5 bases and at J to 5 bases, leaving 5 bases not matched to a gene. The CDR3 loop is CATSVTGGSETQYF. The CDR3 coding sequence is TGTGCCACCAGTGTCACAGGGGGCTCGGAGACCCAGTACTTC.

The V and J genes are TRBV12-3 or TRBV12-4 and TRBJ1-5, with D unclear. V was cut by 3 bases and J by 6 bases, with 9 bases left in between. This CDR3 is built from 13 residues. The CDR3, as DNA: TGTGCCAGCAGTTTCGTGATTAGTCAGCCCCAGCATTTT. It translates to CASSFVISQPQHF.

The J gene is TRBJ2-2, the V gene TRBV18; unclear D gene. Trimming shortened V by 2 bases and J by 6 bases, and 7 bases separated the two germline ends. Germline CDR1 and CDR2: KGHSH and LQKENI. The CDR3 totals 13 residues. The CDR3 here is CASSPTAAGELFF. The CDR3 region has the DNA TGTGCCAGCTCACCAACTGCCGCCGGGGAGCTGTTTTTT.

The rearrangement uses TRBV5-1 and TRBJ1-3; TRBD1 matches at 7 bases. Trimming at V came to 0 bases and at J to 1 base, leaving 4 bases not matched to a gene. Germline assignment: CDR1 SGHRS and CDR2 YFSETQ. CDR3 length: 16 residues. CDR3 sequence: CASSLAGGQSGNTIYF. The CDR3 bases are TGCGCCAGCAGCTTGGCAGGGGGTCAATCTGGAAACACCATATATTTT. The full variable domain, its missing parts supplied by reference TRBV5-1 and TRBJ1-3, is KAGVTQTPRYLIKTRGQQVTLSCSPISGHRSVSWYQQTPGQGLQFLFEYFSETQRNKGNFPGRFSGRQFSNSRSEMNVSTLELGDSALYLCASSLAGGQSGNTIYFGEGSWLTVV.

This chain connects TRBV18 to TRBJ2-1; D ambiguous. Germline assignment: CDR1 KGHSH and CDR2 LQKENI. The ends were cut back, 2 bases at V and 8 bases at J, with 10 bases in the middle. The CDR3 is 13 amino acids. CDR3 DNA sequence: TGTGCCAGCTCACCATATGGGGTGGATGAGCAGTTCTTC. Amino acid sequence: CASSPYGVDEQFF.

The genes are TRBV5-1 and TRBJ1-3; D not resolved. Germline assignment: CDR1 SGHRS and CDR2 YFSETQ. The CDR3 is 15 residues long. V lost 2 bases and J lost 4, with 13 bases in between. CDR3 sequence reads: CASSFQNSMGNTIYF. DNA of the CDR3: TGCGCCAGCAGCTTCCAGAATTCGATGGGAAACACCATATATTTT.

The chain is built from TRBV24-1 and TRBJ2-5; D unclear. The CDR3 totals 14 residues. The V end was cut by 2 bases, the J end by 2 bases, with 8 bases between. Germline V gives CDR1 KGHDR, CDR2 SFDVKD. This chain's CDR3 is CATSDSRRQETQYF. In DNA form, the CDR3 reads TGTGCCACCAGTGATTCCCGCCGGCAAGAGACCCAGTACTTC.

DNA of the CDR3: TGTGCCAGCAGCTTACGGGCAGGGTATAATTCACCCCTCCACTTT. Translation gives CASSLRAGYNSPLHF. The chain combines TRBV11-1 with TRBJ1-6; the D gene is possibly TRBD1 (5 bases). Deletions cut 2 bases from V and 4 bases from J, with 9 bases between. CDR1 is SGHAT, CDR2 FQDESV, per germline (reference sequence). This CDR3 region has 15 residues.

This clone was recorded once. The chain joins TRBV7-2 to TRBJ2-5, with unresolved D. V shed 6 bases and J shed 2 bases, with 13 bases lying between them. Germline V gene data show CDR1 as SGHTA and CDR2 as FQGNSA. The CDR3 covers 14 residues. The CDR3 sequence is CASRPGRAQETQYF. DNA of the CDR3: TGTGCCAGCAGACCCGGACGTGCTCAAGAGACCCAGTACTTC.

The chain combines TRBV11-2 with TRBJ2-1; no reliable D call. Deletions cut 0 bases from V and 9 bases from J, with 3 bases between. Germline CDR1 SGHAT, CDR2 FQNNGV. The CDR3 loop spans 11 amino acids. CDR3 DNA sequence: TGTGCCAGCAGCTTAGACCTTGAGCAGTTCTTC. It specifies CASSLDLEQFF. Together with reference TRBV11-2 and TRBJ2-1, the CDR3 gives the full variable domain: EAGVAQSPRYKIIEKRQSVAFWCNPISGHATLYWYQQILGQGPKLLIQFQNNGVVDDSQLPKDRFSAERLKGVDSTLKIQPAKLEDSAVYLCASSLDLEQFFGPGTRLTVL.

This chain joins TRBV5-4 and TRBJ2-2, with TRBD2 identical over 9 bases. The V segment lost 0 bases and the J segment 5 bases; nucleotides outside the gene matches: 5. Per the germline V gene, CDR1 is SGHNT and CDR2 is YYREEE (reference sequence). This CDR3 has 16 amino acids. CDR3 DNA: TGTGCCAGCAGCTTGGGGCGGGGGGGCCTGACCGGGGAGCTGTTTTTT. Translated: CASSLGRGGLTGELFF.